The 18 T cell receptor beta chains reported below all come from one sample, sequenced in a study of monozygotic twins with inflammatory bowel disease. TCRdb reprocessed the 5' RACE reads and reports one entry per CDR3 protein, with no DNA. This table holds approximately 85,000 distinct CDR3 sequences. Specimen: blood. The receptors shown here come from a human donor with ulcerative colitis or Crohn's disease, or a healthy co-twin of an affected twin (not recorded which).

The rearrangement links TRBV5-1 to TRBJ2-6. Germline-derived CDR1 and CDR2 are SGHRS and YFSETQ. The CDR3 is 17 residues long. The CDR3 is CASKQTTLASGANVLTF.

The chain uses TRBV24-1 and TRBJ2-5. Germline CDR1 and CDR2: KGHDR and SFDVKD. The CDR3 runs to 16 residues. CDR3 sequence: CATSDLTAIGQETQYF.

The chain joins TRBV5-1 to TRBJ1-4; TCRdb indicates TRBD1, and absent DNA this call remains unverified. The germline V gene has CDR1 SGHRS and CDR2 YFSETQ. This CDR3 is built from 16 residues. CDR3 loop: CASTSGTGYPNEKLFF.

The chain combines TRBV20-1 with TRBJ1-1; there is no DNA to check the TCRdb D call of TRBD1. Germline V gene lookup returns CDR1 DFQATT and CDR2 SNEGSKA (reference sequence). This CDR3 spans 13 amino acids. The CDR3 spells CSARDSKGLEAFF.

V is TRBV7-3 and J is TRBJ2-1. CDR3 length: 13 residues. Germline values: CDR1 SGHTA, CDR2 FQGTGA. The chain's CDR3 is CASGREPNNEQFF.

The chain has TRBV25-1 and TRBJ1-2; with no DNA, the TCRdb D assignment of TRBD1 cannot be verified. CDR3 length equals 14 residues. Per germline, CDR1 MGHDK and CDR2 SYGVNS. The CDR3 sequence: CASSARGLLNGYTF.

The chain employs TRBV5-5 and TRBJ1-2. The germline CDR1 and CDR2 sequences are SGHKS and YYEKEE (reference sequence). CDR3 size: 14 residues. CDR3 loop: CASSWQVEDYGYTF.

The gene calls are TRBV9 and TRBJ2-3; there is no DNA to check the TCRdb D call of TRBD1. CDR3 length: 15 amino acids. Germline CDR1 SGDLS, CDR2 YYNGEE. The CDR3 spells CASSPKDRSTDTQYF.

The rearrangement joins TRBV7-9 to TRBJ1-3; TCRdb names TRBD1, which stays unverified in the absence of DNA. CDR3 length equals 14 residues. Germline values: CDR1 SEHNR, CDR2 FQNEAQ (reference sequence). The chain's CDR3 is CASSFNRAGNTIYF.

The chain has TRBV18 and TRBJ1-6; without DNA, the TCRdb call of TRBD1 cannot be checked. The germline gives CDR1 KGHSH, CDR2 LQKENI. The CDR3 sequence is 15 residues long. CDR3 in amino acids: CASSPGKGANSPLHF.

The chain has TRBV11-1 and TRBJ1-1; TCRdb's D call, TRBD1, is unchecked because there is no DNA. Germline lookup yields CDR1 SGHAT and CDR2 FQDESV (reference sequence). This CDR3 is built from 19 residues. CDR3 loop: CASSTSRTGTGVVNTEAFF.

The rearrangement links TRBV5-1 to TRBJ2-2. Germline V gene data show CDR1 as SGHRS and CDR2 as YFSETQ. CDR3 length: 16 amino acids. The CDR3 here is CASSFELGANTGELFF.

The rearrangement uses TRBV11-2 and TRBJ2-2; absent DNA, TCRdb's TRBD1 call cannot be checked. The CDR3 is made up of 16 amino acids. CDR1 and CDR2 (germline): SGHAT, FQNNGV. CDR3 loop: CASSPRGGPNTGELFF.

The chain has TRBV7-9 and TRBJ1-2. CDR1 SEHNR and CDR2 FQNEAQ come from the germline V gene (reference sequence). The CDR3 length is 15 residues. CDR3 region: CASSQAAGRNYGYTF.

The rearrangement uses TRBV4-1 and TRBJ2-3. This CDR3 comprises 15 residues. Per the germline V gene, CDR1 is MGHRA and CDR2 is YSYEKL. The CDR3 region is CASSRGLSNTDTQYF.

The rearrangement links TRBV18 to TRBJ1-1; the TCRdb D gene call, TRBD1, has no DNA to confirm it. Germline values: CDR1 KGHSH, CDR2 LQKENI. The CDR3 runs 18 residues. CDR3 residues: CASSPRTGQGPKWAEAFF.

This chain joins TRBV7-6 and TRBJ2-2. This CDR3 region has 13 residues. The germline CDR1 and CDR2 sequences are SGHVS and FNYEAQ. The CDR3 protein is CASSLKPAGELFF.

The J gene is TRBJ2-7, the V gene TRBV6-1; TCRdb gives TRBD2 as the D gene, but with no DNA this cannot be confirmed. Germline V gives CDR1 MNHNS, CDR2 SASEGT. The CDR3 extends over 16 amino acids. The CDR3 here is CASMDRGGGNSYEQYF.